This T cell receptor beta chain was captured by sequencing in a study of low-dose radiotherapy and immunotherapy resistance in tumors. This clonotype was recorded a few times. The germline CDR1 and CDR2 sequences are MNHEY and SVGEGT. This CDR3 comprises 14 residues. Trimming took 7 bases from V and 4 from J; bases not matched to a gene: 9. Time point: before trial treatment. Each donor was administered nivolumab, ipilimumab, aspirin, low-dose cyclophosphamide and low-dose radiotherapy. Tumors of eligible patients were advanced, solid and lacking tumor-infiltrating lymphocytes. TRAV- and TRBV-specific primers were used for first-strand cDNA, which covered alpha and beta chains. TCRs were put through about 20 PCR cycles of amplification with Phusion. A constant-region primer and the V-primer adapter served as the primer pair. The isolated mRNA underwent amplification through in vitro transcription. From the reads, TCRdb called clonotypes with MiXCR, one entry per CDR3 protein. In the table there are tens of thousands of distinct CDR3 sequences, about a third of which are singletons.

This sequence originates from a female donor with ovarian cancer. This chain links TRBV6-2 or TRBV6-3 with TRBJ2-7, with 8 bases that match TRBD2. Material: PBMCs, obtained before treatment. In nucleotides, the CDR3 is TGTGCCAGCACCTTTGGGACTAGTTGGTACGAGCAGTACTTC. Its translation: CASTFGTSWYEQYF.